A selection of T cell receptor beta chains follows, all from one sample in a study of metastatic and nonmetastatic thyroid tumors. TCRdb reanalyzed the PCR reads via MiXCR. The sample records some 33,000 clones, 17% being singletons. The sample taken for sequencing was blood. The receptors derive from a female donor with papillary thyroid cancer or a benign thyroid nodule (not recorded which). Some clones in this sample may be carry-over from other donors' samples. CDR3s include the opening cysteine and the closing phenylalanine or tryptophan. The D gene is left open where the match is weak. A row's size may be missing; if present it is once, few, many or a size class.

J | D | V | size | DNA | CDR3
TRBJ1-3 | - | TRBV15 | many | TGTGCCACCAGCAGAGATCCCCTCGTATCTGGAAACACCATATATTTT | CATSRDPLVSGNTIYF
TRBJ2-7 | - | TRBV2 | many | TGTGCCAGCACATATTGGACAACCTACGAGCAGTACTTC | CASTYWTTYEQYF
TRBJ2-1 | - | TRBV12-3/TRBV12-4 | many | TGTGCCAGCAGTTTGGGTCTTGCCTACAATGAGCAGTTCTTC | CASSLGLAYNEQFF
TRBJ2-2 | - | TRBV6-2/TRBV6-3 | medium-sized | TGTGCCAGCAGTTTACTGGACACCGGGGAGCTGTTTTTT | CASSLLDTGELFF
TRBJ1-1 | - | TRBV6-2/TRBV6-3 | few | TGTGCCAGCAGAAAACAGTGGAACACTGAAGCTTTCTTT | CASRKQWNTEAFF
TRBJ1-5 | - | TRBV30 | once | TGTGCCTGGAGTAGGCAGGTCGGCCAGCCCCAGCATTTT | CAWSRQVGQPQHF
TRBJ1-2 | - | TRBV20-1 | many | TGCAGTGCTAGATCATCGGGAGTATCGGGATACGATGGCTACACCTTC | CSARSSGVSGYDGYTF
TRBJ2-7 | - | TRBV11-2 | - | TGTGCCAGCAGCTTAGGTGCTACTATGCAGTACTTC | CASSLGATMQYF
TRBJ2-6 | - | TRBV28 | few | TGTGCCAGCAGTCCTAGTCGATCTGGGTCCAACGTCCTGACTTTC | CASSPSRSGSNVLTF
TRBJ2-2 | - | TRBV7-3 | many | TGTGCCAGCAGCTTACCAAGCGCCGGGGAGCTGTTTTTT | CASSLPSAGELFF
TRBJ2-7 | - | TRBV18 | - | TGTGCCAGCTCACCCCCGGGCGGGGTCTGCTACGAGCAGTACTTC | CASSPPGGVCYEQYF
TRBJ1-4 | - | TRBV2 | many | TGTGCCAGCAGTGAAGGTCAGAGGAAGGAAAAACTGTTTTTT | CASSEGQRKEKLFF
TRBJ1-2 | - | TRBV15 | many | TGTGCCACCAGCAGAGATCGTCGACAGGTCTCTGGTGAAGGCTACACCTTC | CATSRDRRQVSGEGYTF
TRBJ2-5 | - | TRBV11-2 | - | TGTGCCAGCACTGCCCGGGTCCTTGGCGGGGAGACCCAGCACTTC | CASTARVLGGETQHF
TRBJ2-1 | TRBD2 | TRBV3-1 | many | TGTGCCAGCAGCCCCTTTTTTGCGGGGGGGGCGTATGAGCAGTTCTTC | CASSPFFAGGAYEQFF
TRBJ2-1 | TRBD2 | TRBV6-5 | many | TGTGCCAGCATCCCCGGGACTAGCGGGGGGTTATCCTACAATGAGCAGTTCTTC | CASIPGTSGGLSYNEQFF
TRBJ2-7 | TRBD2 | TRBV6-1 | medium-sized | TGTGCCAGCAGTCGAGGTCAAGCGGGACGGGCTTCCGAGCAGTACTTC | CASSRGQAGRASEQYF
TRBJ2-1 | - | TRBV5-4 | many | TGTGCCAGCAGCTTGGTGCGGCAGGGATACAATGAGCAGTTCTTC | CASSLVRQGYNEQFF